This is a list of T cell receptor beta chains from one sample in a study of blood T cells in healthy people across ages. TCRdb re-derived calls from the 5' RACE reads in MiXCR, one entry per CDR3 protein. The data contain just over 1 million distinct CDR3 sequences, around 43% of them singletons. Sequenced material: blood. These receptors all come from an older woman in good health. The CDR3 runs from the conserved cysteine through the conserved F or W. Fields, in order: V gene, clone size, D gene, J gene, CDR3 protein, CDR3 DNA. D genes are given only for firm matches. For some rows the clone size is stated as once, few or many, or as a class when expanded; others skip it.

>TRBV12-3/TRBV12-4|.|TRBD2|TRBJ2-7
CASSGGSPYEQYF
TGTGCCAGCAGCGGCGGGAGCCCCTACGAGCAGTACTTC
>TRBV7-9|few|TRBD2|TRBJ2-7
CASSLFRGLAGAYNEQYF
TGTGCCAGCAGCTTATTTCGGGGACTAGCGGGAGCTTACAATGAGCAGTACTTC
>TRBV10-3|once|.|TRBJ2-7
CAISASSNYNEQYF
TGTGCCATCTCGGCTAGCAGCAACTACAATGAGCAGTACTTC
>TRBV20-1|few|.|TRBJ2-7
CSASSTGSYEQYF
TGCAGTGCTAGCTCGACAGGCTCCTACGAGCAGTACTTC
>TRBV7-2|few|.|TRBJ2-1
CASSPQVRAYNEQFF
TGTGCCAGCAGCCCCCAGGTGAGGGCCTACAATGAGCAGTTCTTC
>TRBV5-1|few|TRBD1|TRBJ2-7
CASSLGQGVPYEQYF
TGCGCCAGCAGCTTGGGACAGGGTGTCCCCTACGAGCAGTACTTC
>TRBV7-3|.|.|TRBJ2-5
CASSLGMAGETQYF
TGTGCCAGCAGCTTAGGAATGGCCGGGGAGACCCAGTACTTC
>TRBV7-3|few|TRBD1|TRBJ2-5
CASSLTGDRGRETQYF
TGTGCCAGCAGCTTAACGGGGGACAGGGGACGTGAGACCCAGTACTTC
>TRBV20-1|.|.|TRBJ1-2
CSAQQDSYGYTF
TGCAGTGCCCAACAGGATTCCTATGGCTACACCTTC
>TRBV20-1|.|TRBD1|TRBJ2-3
CSALTGVDTQYF
TGCAGTGCTCTGACAGGGGTAGATACGCAGTATTTT
>TRBV29-1|.|TRBD2|TRBJ2-3
CSVRLAGGPGTDTQYF
TGCAGCGTAAGACTAGCGGGAGGGCCGGGCACAGATACGCAGTATTTT
>TRBV6-1|once|.|TRBJ2-3
CASSEFPPGPLSTDTQYF
TGTGCCAGCAGTGAATTTCCACCGGGACCACTAAGCACAGATACGCAGTATTTT
>TRBV5-1|.|.|TRBJ1-2
CASSLAGYPTF
TGCGCCAGCAGCTTGGCCGGGTATCCCACCTTC
>TRBV10-3|.|.|TRBJ2-3
CAIRPVAGQSNTDTQYF
TGTGCCATCAGACCGGTAGCGGGACAGTCTAACACAGATACGCAGTATTTT
>TRBV4-1|few|.|TRBJ2-7
CASSQEELPYEQYF
TGCGCCAGCAGCCAAGAGGAACTTCCCTACGAGCAGTACTTC
>TRBV29-1|many|TRBD2|TRBJ2-5
CSVIRTSRETQYF
TGCAGCGTGATAAGGACTAGCCGGGAGACCCAGTACTTC
>TRBV25-1|.|.|TRBJ1-2
CASSDGRCGYTF
TGTGCCAGCAGTGACGGACGGTGTGGCTACACCTTC
>TRBV24-1|.|.|TRBJ2-1
CATSAGTYNEQFF
TGTGCCACCAGTGCAGGGACCTACAATGAGCAGTTCTTC
>TRBV7-9|.|TRBD2|TRBJ2-1
CASSPRTSGSHDEQFF
TGTGCCAGCAGCCCCAGGACTAGCGGGAGTCACGATGAGCAGTTCTTC
>TRBV20-1|many|TRBD2|TRBJ2-6
CSARRTSESGANVLTF
TGCAGTGCTAGAAGGACTAGCGAGTCTGGGGCCAACGTCCTGACTTTC
>TRBV29-1|many|TRBD2|TRBJ2-3
CSSSPLAGFADTQYF
TGCAGCTCATCCCCGCTAGCGGGATTCGCAGATACGCAGTATTTT
>TRBV9|few|.|TRBJ2-1
CASSPETRSYNEQFF
TGTGCCAGCAGTCCGGAGACACGCTCCTACAATGAGCAGTTCTTC
>TRBV27|.|TRBD2|TRBJ2-7
CASSSGTSAYEQYF
TGTGCCAGCAGTTCGGGGACTAGCGCTTACGAGCAGTACTTC
>TRBV3-1|few|.|TRBJ2-2
CASSQEVFARELFF
TGTGCCAGCAGCCAAGAGGTCTTTGCGAGGGAGCTGTTTTTT